This T cell receptor beta chain is drawn from a study of blood T cell repertoires in COVID-19. Study context: T cells, B-cell-depleted T cells, or PBMCs provided the cDNA or gDNA that served as material.

The table came from immunoSEQ multiplex PCR; TCRdb's copy has only in-frame clones and leaves some out. The sample has approximately 81,000 clones, roughly 78% seen once. The germline gives CDR1 SGHAT, CDR2 FQNNGV. The CDR3 is made up of 16 amino acids. The ends were cut back, 1 base at V and 2 bases at J, with 11 bases in the middle. This chain joins TRBV11-2 and TRBJ1-4; weak D call: TRBD1 (6 bases). Sequencing was carried out using peripheral blood. The origin of this receptor is a human donor in a cohort sampled during active COVID-19. Here the CDR3 DNA reads TGTGCCAGCAGCTTAGGGGGGACACCTACTAATGAAAAACTGTTTTTT. This encodes CASSLGGTPTNEKLFF.